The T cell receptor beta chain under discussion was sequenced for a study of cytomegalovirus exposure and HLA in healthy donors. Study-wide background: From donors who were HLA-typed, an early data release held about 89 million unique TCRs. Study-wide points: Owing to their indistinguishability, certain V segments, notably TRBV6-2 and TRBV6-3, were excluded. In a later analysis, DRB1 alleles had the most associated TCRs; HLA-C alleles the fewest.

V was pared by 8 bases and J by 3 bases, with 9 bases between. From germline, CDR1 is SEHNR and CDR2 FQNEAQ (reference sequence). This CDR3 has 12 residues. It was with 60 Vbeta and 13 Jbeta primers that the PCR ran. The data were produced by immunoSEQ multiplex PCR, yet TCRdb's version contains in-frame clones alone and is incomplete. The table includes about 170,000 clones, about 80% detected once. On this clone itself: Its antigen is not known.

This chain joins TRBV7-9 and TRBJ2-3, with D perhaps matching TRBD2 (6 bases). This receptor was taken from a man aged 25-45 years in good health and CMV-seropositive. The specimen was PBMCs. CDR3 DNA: TGTGCCAGCCGAGGGAGGACAGATACGCAGTATTTT. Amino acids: CASRGRTDTQYF.